One sample yielded the 12 T cell receptor beta chains listed below, sequenced in a study of kidney transplant recipient with SARS-CoV-2 infection. TCRdb ran MiXCR on the reads and lists one entry per CDR3 protein. The table includes 250,000 or so distinct CDR3 sequences, under 35% detected once. The sample was a blood sample, taken at baseline and on day 111 from a kidney transplant recipient. The origin of the receptors is a young adult male patient who had COVID-19 and was a kidney transplant recipient. These T cells may partly come from the graft donor.

This clonotype turned up a few times. This chain links TRBV5-3 with TRBJ1-2; D call uncertain. TRBV5-3 is placed among ORFs of uncertain function. This CDR3 spans 16 amino acids. Trimming shortened V by 6 bases and J by 4 bases, and 22 bases separated the two germline ends. The CDR3 sequence is CARTKVVVRKTYGYTF. The CDR3 nucleotides read TGTGCCAGAACCAAAGTAGTGGTGAGAAAGACCTATGGCTACACCTTC.

Notes on this clonotype: Since a much larger clone is just one base distant, this may be a read error. The V gene is TRBV6-5, the J gene TRBJ1-1; tentatively, D is TRBD1 (6 bases). The V gene's germline CDR1 is MNHEY and CDR2 SVGAGI. The CDR3 runs to 15 residues. CDR3 coding DNA: TGTACCAGCAGTGACCGGGGGGCGGGAGGCACTGAAGCTTTCTTT. Translating it yields CTSSDRGAGGTEAFF.

This clonotype came up a few times. The rearrangement uses TRBV24-1 and TRBJ2-5; D gene unclear. The germline V and J ends were trimmed by 2 bases and 2 bases, with 11 bases remaining between them. CDR1 KGHDR and CDR2 SFDVKD come from the germline V gene. CDR3 length equals 15 residues. The CDR3 bases are TGTGCCACCAGTGATTCCGGAGTTGGGCAAGAGACCCAGTACTTC. Amino acid sequence: CATSDSGVGQETQYF.

This clonotype appeared many times. This chain joins TRBV21-1 and TRBJ2-3; the DNA was not compared with TRBD2, the D call given in the table. TRBV21-1 is a pseudogene segment. CDR3 size: 17 residues. CDR3 amino acids: CASSPNLATVMQDTQYF. The CDR3 DNA is TGTGCCAGCAGTCCAAATCTAGCTACAGTCATGCAAGATACGCAGTATTTT.

This clonotype was observed at least ten times. The rearrangement links TRBV12-3 or TRBV12-4 to TRBJ1-2, with D hard to call. The ends were cut back, 5 bases at V and 4 bases at J, with 23 bases in the middle. This CDR3 is built from 17 residues. CDR3 sequence reads: CASSTYLTAGKTYGYTF. The CDR3, as DNA: TGTGCCAGCAGTACATATCTCACAGCAGGAAAGACCTATGGCTACACCTTC.

The chain's CDR3 is CASSREEQFSTDTQYF. The CDR3, as DNA: TGTGCCAGCAGCCGCGAGGAACAGTTTAGCACAGATACGCAGTATTTT. The V call is TRBV5-4, the J call TRBJ2-3; D is unresolved. Deletions cut 4 bases from V and 0 bases from J, with 15 bases between. The CDR3 runs to 16 residues. Germline V gives CDR1 SGHNT, CDR2 YYREEE (reference sequence).

In regard to this clonotype: With a much larger clone just one base away, this may be a read error. The chain couples TRBV12-3 or TRBV12-4 to TRBJ2-1, with 7 bases lining up with TRBD2. Trimming removed 8 bases from V and 8 bases from J; junction bases left unmatched: 9. This CDR3 is 13 amino acids long. The CDR3 is CASGQTSQDEQFF. The CDR3 DNA is TGTGCCAGCGGTCAGACTAGCCAGGATGAGCAGTTCTTC.

This clonotype was observed many times. The chain employs TRBV6-5 and TRBJ2-7; 10 bases agree with TRBD1. V shed 5 bases and J 6 bases; nucleotides not matched to a gene: 7. Germline assignment: CDR1 MNHEY and CDR2 SVGAGI. The CDR3 totals 14 residues. The CDR3, as DNA: TGTGCCAGCAGTCCGGGGACAGGGGTCGCCGAGCAGTACTTC. Translated, it gives CASSPGTGVAEQYF.

At least ten counts were recorded for this clonotype. The chain uses TRBV6-4 and TRBJ2-7, with D hard to call. This CDR3 spans 11 amino acids. The germline V and J ends were trimmed by 0 bases and 4 bases, with 1 base remaining between them. In germline, CDR1 is MRHNA, CDR2 SNTAGT. CDR3 sequence reads: CASSDSYEQYF. In DNA, the CDR3 is TGTGCCAGCAGTGACTCGTACGAGCAGTACTTC.

The table lists this clonotype with many counts. The rearrangement links TRBV2 to TRBJ1-5; TRBD1 is a possible D gene (5 bases). CDR1 is SNHLY, CDR2 FYNNEI, per germline. With 7 bases removed from V and 2 bases from J, the gap between germline ends came to 15 bases. The CDR3 loop spans 15 amino acids. The CDR3 here is CASTQGGGGNQPQHF. The CDR3 DNA sequence: TGTGCCAGCACCCAGGGAGGAGGGGGCAATCAGCCCCAGCATTTT.

This clonotype was found many times. The chain couples TRBV9 to TRBJ1-1, with D possibly matching TRBD1 (6 bases). Germline V gene lookup returns CDR1 SGDLS and CDR2 YYNGEE. Trimming cost V 0 bases and J 1 base, with 19 bases left between them. The CDR3 totals 18 residues. CDR3 in DNA: TGTGCCAGCAGCGTAGGGGAGGGGGACGGGCGCTCGAACACTGAAGCTTTCTTT. Translated: CASSVGEGDGRSNTEAFF. Drawing the rest from reference TRBV9 and TRBJ1-1, the complete variable domain is DSGVTQTPKHLITATGQRVTLRCSPRSGDLSVYWYQQSLDQGLQFLIQYYNGEERAKGNILERFSAQQFPDLHSELNLSSLELGDSALYFCASSVGEGDGRSNTEAFFGQGTRLTVV.

A remark on this clonotype: This may be a read error: a much more frequent sequence differs by one nucleotide. The V and J genes are TRBV6-5 and TRBJ2-1; D remains ambiguous. CDR1 is MNHEY, CDR2 SVGAGI, per germline. CDR3 size: 16 residues. CDR3 protein: CASGYSGTSSYNEQFF. The DNA for the CDR3 is TGTGCCAGCGGTTACTCGGGCACAAGCTCCTACAATGAGCAGTTCTTC.